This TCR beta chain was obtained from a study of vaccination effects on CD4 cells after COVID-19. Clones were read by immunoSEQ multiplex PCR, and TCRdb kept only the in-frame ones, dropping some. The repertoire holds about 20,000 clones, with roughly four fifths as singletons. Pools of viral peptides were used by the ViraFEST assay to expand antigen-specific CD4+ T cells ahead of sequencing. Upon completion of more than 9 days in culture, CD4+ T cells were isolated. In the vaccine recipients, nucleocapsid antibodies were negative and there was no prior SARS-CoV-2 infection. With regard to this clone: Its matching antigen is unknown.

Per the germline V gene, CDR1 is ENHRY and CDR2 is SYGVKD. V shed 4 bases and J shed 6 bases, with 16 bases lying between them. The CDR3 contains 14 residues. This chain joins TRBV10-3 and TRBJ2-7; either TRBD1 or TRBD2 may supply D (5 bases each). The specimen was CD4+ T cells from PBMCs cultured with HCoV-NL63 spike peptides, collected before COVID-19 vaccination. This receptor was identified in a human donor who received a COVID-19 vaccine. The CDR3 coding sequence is TGTGCCATCAGTGGCGACAGATTAGGGAGCGAGCAGTACTTC. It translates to CAISGDRLGSEQYF.